The 8 T cell receptor beta chains below all came from one sample that was sequenced in a study of technical replicates of blood from a few donors (dated by TCRdb to the late 2010s). The method behind the library was the immunoSEQ multiplex PCR assay. The source is immuneACCESS, and TCRdb retained only in-frame sequences with V and J called. Part of the clones is not carried over; for the studies checked, unresolved V genes explain less than half of this, and the remainder is unexplained. For this sample there are about 74,000 clones; more than 90% appear just once. The top ten clones comprise roughly 0.37% of the sample. The sample consisted of T cells isolated from PBMCs. The receptors shown here come from a human donor in good health.

This CDR3 reads CASSLQGVYEQYF. The CDR3 DNA reads TGTGCCAGCAGCTTGCAAGGGGTCTACGAGCAGTACTTC. V and J are TRBV11-2 and TRBJ2-7; possibly TRBD1 for D (5 bases). The CDR3 has 13 residues. V lost 3 bases and J lost 3, with 9 bases in between. Per the germline V gene, CDR1 is SGHAT and CDR2 is FQNNGV.

The genes are TRBV7-9 and TRBJ2-4; 10 bases match TRBD1. There are 11 residues in the CDR3. V gave up 4 bases and J gave up 14 bases; unmatched junction bases: 2. Per germline, CDR1 SEHNR and CDR2 FQNEAQ (reference sequence). CDR3 coding DNA: TGTGCCAGCAGCTCCGGACAGGGGGAGTACTTC. Encoded protein: CASSSGQGEYF. Together with reference TRBV7-9 and TRBJ2-4, the CDR3 gives the full variable domain: DTGVSQNPRHKITKRGQNVTFRCDPISEHNRLYWYRQTLGQGPEFLTYFQNEAQLEKSRLLSDRFSAERPKGSFSTLEIQRTEQGDSAMYLCASSSGQGEYFGAGTRLSVL.

The chain uses TRBV5-1 and TRBJ2-7; 11 bases map to TRBD1. CDR3 length: 14 amino acids. V was clipped by 4 bases and J by 5 bases; unmatched bases: 5. Per the germline V gene, CDR1 is SGHRS and CDR2 is YFSETQ. The CDR3 region has the DNA TGCGCCAGCAGCCCCGGGACAGGGGGACACGAGCAGTACTTC. Protein sequence: CASSPGTGGHEQYF.

V usage is TRBV5-4 and J usage is TRBJ1-2; 8 bases map to TRBD1. V trimming: 0 bases; J trimming: 7 bases; junction bases outside the gene matches: 5. This CDR3 comprises 14 residues. Germline V CDR1 and CDR2: SGHNT, YYREEE (reference sequence). CDR3 residues: CASSLDRGISGYTF. Here the CDR3 DNA reads TGTGCCAGCAGCTTGGACAGGGGGATAAGTGGCTACACCTTC.

This chain uses TRBV7-2 with TRBJ1-2; D call uncertain. CDR1 SGHTA and CDR2 FQGNSA come from the germline V gene. The CDR3 is 13 amino acids. V lost 5 bases to trimming and J lost 4 bases, with 11 bases between them. CDR3 bases: TGTGCCAGCAGCCCGCAGACGGGCTATGGCTACACCTTC. Its protein is CASSPQTGYGYTF.

This clone was recorded a few times. The chain carries TRBV30 and TRBJ1-5, with 7 nucleotides matching TRBD1. The CDR3 contains 14 residues. V dropped 5 bases and J dropped 4; count of bases not matched to a gene: 8. Germline V gene lookup returns CDR1 GTSNPN and CDR2 SVGIG (reference sequence). CDR3 loop: CAWSTAGGNQPQHF. CDR3 DNA: TGTGCCTGGTCCACGGCAGGGGGTAATCAGCCCCAGCATTTT.

CDR3 region: CASSQGNRGDYEQYF. The CDR3 DNA follows: TGCGCCAGCAGCCAGGGAAACAGGGGTGACTACGAGCAGTACTTC. This sequence joins TRBV4-3 and TRBJ2-7; 7 bases agree with TRBD1. The length of the CDR3 is 15 residues. After removal of 3 bases from V and 3 bases from J, the junction contained 8 bases not matched to a gene. CDR1 and CDR2 (germline): LGHNA, YSLEER.

The chain is built from TRBV6-5 and TRBJ1-1; D remains unclear. CDR1 MNHEY and CDR2 SVGAGI come from the germline V gene. The CDR3 loop spans 13 amino acids. The V gene lost 0 bases and the J gene lost 1 base, with 3 bases spanning the gap. The CDR3 here is CASSYSANTEAFF. CDR3 nucleotides: TGTGCCAGCAGTTACTCGGCGAACACTGAAGCTTTCTTT.